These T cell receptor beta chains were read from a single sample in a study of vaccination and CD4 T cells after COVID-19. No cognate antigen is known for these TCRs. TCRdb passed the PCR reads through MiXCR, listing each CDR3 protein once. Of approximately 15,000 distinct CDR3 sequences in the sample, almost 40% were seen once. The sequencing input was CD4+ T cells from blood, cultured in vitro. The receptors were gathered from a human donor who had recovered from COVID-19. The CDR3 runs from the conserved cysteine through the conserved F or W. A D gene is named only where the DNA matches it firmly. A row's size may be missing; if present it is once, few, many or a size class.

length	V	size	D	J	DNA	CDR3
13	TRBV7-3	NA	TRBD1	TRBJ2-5	TGTGCCAGCAGCTCTGACAGGGAAGAGACCCAGTACTTC	CASSSDREETQYF
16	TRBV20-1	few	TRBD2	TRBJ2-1	TGCAGTGCTAGAGATGGAGGGACTAGCGGGAGGAATGAGCAGTTCTTC	CSARDGGTSGRNEQFF
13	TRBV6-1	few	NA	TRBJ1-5	TGTGCCAGCGGACGGGACGGGTATCAGCCCCAGCATTTT	CASGRDGYQPQHF
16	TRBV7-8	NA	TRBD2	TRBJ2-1	TGTGCCAGCAGCCTGATAGCGGGATACTTTAACAATGAGCAGTTCTTC	CASSLIAGYFNNEQFF
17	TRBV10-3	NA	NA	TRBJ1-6	TGTGCCATCAGTGAGTCGGTCAGGAGCTCCTATAATTCACCCCTCCACTTT	CAISESVRSSYNSPLHF
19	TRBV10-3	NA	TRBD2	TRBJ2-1	TGTGCCATCAGTGGGTCTAGCGGGATCCTCTCTCTCCGGTACAATGAGCAGTTCTTC	CAISGSSGILSLRYNEQFF
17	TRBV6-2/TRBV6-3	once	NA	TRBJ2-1	TGTGCCAGCATGAGCGGGACAGTCCGTCCCCCCTACAATGAGCAGTTCTTC	CASMSGTVRPPYNEQFF
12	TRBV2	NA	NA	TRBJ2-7	TGTGCCAGCAGGGACAGACCCTACGAGCAGTACTTC	CASRDRPYEQYF
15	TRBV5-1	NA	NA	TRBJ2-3	TGCGCCAGCAGAGCCGTCCTCGTTGCGGGAGATACGCAGTATTTT	CASRAVLVAGDTQYF
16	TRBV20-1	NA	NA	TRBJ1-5	TGCAGTGCTAGACGTTCGGGCAGTTATAGCAATCAGCCCCAGCATTTT	CSARRSGSYSNQPQHF
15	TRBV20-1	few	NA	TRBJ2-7	TGCAGTGCTAGAACACAAGGAGGGAGCTCCTACGAGCAGTACTTC	CSARTQGGSSYEQYF
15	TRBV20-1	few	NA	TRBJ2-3	TGCAGTGCTAGAGACCAGGGACGGAGGTCAGATACGCAGTATTTT	CSARDQGRRSDTQYF
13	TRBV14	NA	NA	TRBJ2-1	TGTGCCAGCAGCCAAGAAGCCCACAATGAGCAGTTCTTC	CASSQEAHNEQFF
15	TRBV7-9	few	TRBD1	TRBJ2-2	TGTGCCAGCAGCTTATCGGGACAGAAGTTCGGGGAGCTGTTTTTT	CASSLSGQKFGELFF
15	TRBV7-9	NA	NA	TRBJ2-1	TGTGCCAGCAGCCGCCCGGGTCCCCACTCAGATGAGCAGTTCTTC	CASSRPGPHSDEQFF
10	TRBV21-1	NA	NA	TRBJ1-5	TGTGCCAGCAGCAAAGGCCCCCAGCATTTT	CASSKGPQHF
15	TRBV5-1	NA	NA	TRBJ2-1	TGCGCCAGCAGCCTAGCTTCCGGGGCCCTCAATGAGCAGTTCTTC	CASSLASGALNEQFF
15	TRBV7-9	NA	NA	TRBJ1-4	TGTGCCAGCAGTTCCGACGTTAAACCTAATGAAAAACTGTTTTTT	CASSSDVKPNEKLFF
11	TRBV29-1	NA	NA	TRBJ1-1	TGCAGCGTCCTGGGGGGGCTCGAAGCTTTCTTT	CSVLGGLEAFF
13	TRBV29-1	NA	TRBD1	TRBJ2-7	TGCAGCGTTGAGACCTTGGACAGGAACGAGCAGTACTTC	CSVETLDRNEQYF
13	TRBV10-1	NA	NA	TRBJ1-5	TGCGCCAGCCGGAATACTCTGTCACAGCCCCAGCATTTT	CASRNTLSQPQHF
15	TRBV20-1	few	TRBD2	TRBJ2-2	TGCAGTGCTAGTAGACTAGCGGAGAACACCGGGGAGCTGTTTTTT	CSASRLAENTGELFF
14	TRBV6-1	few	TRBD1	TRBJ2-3	TGTGCCACCGGGGAGGGACAGGGGGCAGATACGCAGTATTTT	CATGEGQGADTQYF
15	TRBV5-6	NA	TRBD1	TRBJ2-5	TGTGCCAGCAGCTGGACAGGGGGGGGCCAAGAGACCCAGTACTTC	CASSWTGGGQETQYF
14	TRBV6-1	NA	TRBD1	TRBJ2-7	TGTGCCAGCAGACGGACAGGGGAGGGTTACGAGCAGTACTTC	CASRRTGEGYEQYF
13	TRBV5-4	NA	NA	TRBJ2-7	TGTGCCAGCAGCTTGGGCGGCACCTACGAGCAGTACTTC	CASSLGGTYEQYF
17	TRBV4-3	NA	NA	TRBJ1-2	TGCGCCAGCAGCCAAGTATTATCTAAAGCCGGGGGTTATGGCTACACCTTC	CASSQVLSKAGGYGYTF
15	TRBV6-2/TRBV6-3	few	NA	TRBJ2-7	TGTGCCAGCAGCTCCCCGACAGGACGCTCCTACGAGCAGTACTTC	CASSSPTGRSYEQYF
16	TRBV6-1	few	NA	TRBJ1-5	TGTGCCAGCAGTGAATTTGGGGGGCAAACCAATCAGCCCCAGCATTTT	CASSEFGGQTNQPQHF
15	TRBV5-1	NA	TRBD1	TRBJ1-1	TGCGCCAGCAGCCCCTTACAGGGGGCGCGGGGTGAAGCTTTCTTT	CASSPLQGARGEAFF
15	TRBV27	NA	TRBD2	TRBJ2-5	TGTGCCAGCGGTAAAGCGGGAGACTACTCCCCGGCCCAGTACTTC	CASGKAGDYSPAQYF
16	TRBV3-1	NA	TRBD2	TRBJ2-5	TGTGCCAGCAGCCATCAGGGTAGCGGGATTAAAGAGACCCAGTACTTC	CASSHQGSGIKETQYF
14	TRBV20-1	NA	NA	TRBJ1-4	TGCAGTGCTAGAGATTCTCAGGGTAGTGAAAAACTGTTTTTT	CSARDSQGSEKLFF
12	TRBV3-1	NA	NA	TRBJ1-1	TGTGCCAGCCAAGGGATGGGCACTGAAGCTTTCTTT	CASQGMGTEAFF
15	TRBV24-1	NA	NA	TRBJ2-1	TGTGCCACCAGTGACCCTGCGGCAGGTTACAATGAGCAGTTCTTC	CATSDPAAGYNEQFF
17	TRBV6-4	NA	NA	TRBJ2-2	TGTGCCAGCAGTCCCTATGGACACCCGGGAAACACCGGGGAGCTGTTTTTT	CASSPYGHPGNTGELFF
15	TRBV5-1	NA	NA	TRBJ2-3	TGCGCCAGCAGCTTGGAGGGACTTACCACAGATACGCAGTATTTT	CASSLEGLTTDTQYF
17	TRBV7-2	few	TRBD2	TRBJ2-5	TGTGCCAGCAGCCACGGGACTAGCGGGAGGTGGGGAGAGACCCAGTACTTC	CASSHGTSGRWGETQYF
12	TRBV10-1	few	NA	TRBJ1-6	TGCGCCAGCAGTGATCCTAATTCACCCCTCCACTTT	CASSDPNSPLHF
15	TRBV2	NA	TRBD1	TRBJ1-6	TGTGCCAGCAGGGGAAACCAGGGGGCTAGTTCACCCCTCCACTTT	CASRGNQGASSPLHF
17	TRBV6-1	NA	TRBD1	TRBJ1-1	TGTGCCAGCAGACGGGACAGGGGGCGAATAATTGGCACTGAAGCTTTCTTT	CASRRDRGRIIGTEAFF
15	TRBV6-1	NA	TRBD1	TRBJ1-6	TGTGCCAGCAGGGAAGGACAGGGGGCGCGTTCACCCCTCCACTTT	CASREGQGARSPLHF
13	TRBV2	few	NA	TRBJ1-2	TGTGCCAGCAGTGATGGTGAAGTCTATGGCTACACCTTC	CASSDGEVYGYTF
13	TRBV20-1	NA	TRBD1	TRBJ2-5	TGCAGTTCCCACGGGACAGGGGAGGAGACCCAGTACTTC	CSSHGTGEETQYF
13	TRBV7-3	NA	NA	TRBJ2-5	TGTGCCAGCAGCTTAGTCGGGCCGGGGACCCAGTACTTC	CASSLVGPGTQYF
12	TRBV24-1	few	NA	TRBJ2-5	TGTGCCACCAGTGACTCTGGAGAGACCCAGTACTTC	CATSDSGETQYF
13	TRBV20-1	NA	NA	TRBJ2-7	TGCAGTGCCCCTCTCGGGACACGATACGAGCAGTACTTC	CSAPLGTRYEQYF
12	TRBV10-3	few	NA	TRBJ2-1	TGTGCCATCAGTACTTACAGCAATGAGCAGTTCTTC	CAISTYSNEQFF
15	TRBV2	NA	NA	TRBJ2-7	TGTGCCAGCGGCCGCCTTCCGGGACAACTATACGAGCAGTACTTC	CASGRLPGQLYEQYF
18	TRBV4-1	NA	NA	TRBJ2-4	TGCGCCAGCAGCCCCTCGCCCTTACAGGGCCGGCGACAAAACATTCAGTACTTC	CASSPSPLQGRRQNIQYF
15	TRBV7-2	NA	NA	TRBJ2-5	TGTGCCAGCAGCGAGAACCAAGAAGTTCAAGAGACCCAGTACTTC	CASSENQEVQETQYF
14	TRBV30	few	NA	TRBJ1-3	TGTGCCTGGAGTGAAGGGGCCTCTGGAAACACCATATATTTT	CAWSEGASGNTIYF
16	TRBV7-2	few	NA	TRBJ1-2	TGTGCCAGCAGCTTAGGAGGACAGCGGCCAAACTATGGCTACACCTTC	CASSLGGQRPNYGYTF
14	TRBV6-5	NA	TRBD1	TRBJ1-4	TGTGCCAGCAGTTTTGACAGGGCTAATGAAAAACTGTTTTTT	CASSFDRANEKLFF
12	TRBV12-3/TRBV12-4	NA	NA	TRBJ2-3	TGTGCCAGCAGTTTCTATGAGGATACGCAGTATTTT	CASSFYEDTQYF
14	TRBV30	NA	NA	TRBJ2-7	TGTGCCTGGAGTATAGGGGGAAGCTCCTACGAGCAGTACTTC	CAWSIGGSSYEQYF
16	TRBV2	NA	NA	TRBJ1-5	TGTGCCAGCAGTGTTGGGGAGGACTATAGCAATCAGCCCCAGCATTTT	CASSVGEDYSNQPQHF
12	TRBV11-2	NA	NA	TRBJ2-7	TGTGCCAGCAGCCGCGACCTGGGCGAGCAGTACTTC	CASSRDLGEQYF
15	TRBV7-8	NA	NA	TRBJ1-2	TGTGCCAGCAGCCCCCGCGTCCTCTCTAACTATGGCTACACCTTC	CASSPRVLSNYGYTF